The rows below give T cell receptor beta chains drawn from one sample of a study of cytomegalovirus exposure and HLA in healthy donors. This table comes from immunoSEQ multiplex PCR, and its TCRdb copy is limited to in-frame clones, with some not included. The sample holds over 100,000 clones, roughly 63% seen once. The sequencing input was PBMCs. The receptors were sampled from a woman in her 70s in good health and CMV-seropositive. The conserved cysteine and the conserved F or W are not part of the CDR3 here.

TRBV19 | ASSIDPGGYGYT
TRBV7-9 | ASSLSGLTSGGYNEQF
TRBV15 | ATSRDPGGTYEQY
TRBV2 | ASSENIAGVSETQY
TRBV30 | AWKAGNYEQY
TRBV6-6 | ASSSGLAGGGYEQY
TRBV19 | ASSILQGVSGYT
TRBV27 | ASSSHGSGDNEQF
TRBV18 | ASSPSAGGSYEQY
TRBV7-2 | ASSPSAGSSYEQY
TRBV7-6 | ASSLTSGANTGELF
TRBV30 | AWSVPGGPQH
TRBV11-2 | ASSSQGVSTDTQY
TRBV6-5 | ASSPQRAEAF
TRBV4-3 | ASTRGTGLYNEQF
TRBV7-2 | ASSQQGVGEKLF
TRBV2 | ASKLTGGSTDTQY
TRBV4-2 | ASSQGGTSGGIEQF
TRBV7-6 | ASSSGVQGSTNEKLF
TRBV5-1 | ASSSGTDRVHGYT
TRBV10-3 | AISATGLYGYT
TRBV2 | ASNHGQLNTEAF
TRBV7-9 | ASSPTLSSYNEQF
TRBV2 | ASSDIGAYKQETQY
TRBV4-3 | ASSQEAVSPRAQY
TRBV30 | AWSYDLGQPQH
TRBV6-5 | ASSYRGWGTNYGYT
TRBV6-5 | ASSYGDMNTEAF
TRBV11-1 | ASSPDRGVGYGYT
TRBV6-1 | AGSPRSGGTDTQY
TRBV6-5 | ASRSSGGGREQY
TRBV19 | ASSIGGVLVGANVLT
TRBV5-1 | ASSLELGGTDTQY
TRBV18 | ASSPQGAADTQY
TRBV19 | ASSIPQGGNTEAF
TRBV6-6 | ASGTAHSYEQY
TRBV27 | ASSLSGGGRQY
TRBV18 | ASSPAGGNQPQH
TRBV27 | ASSPRGRGQASYNEQF
TRBV4-1 | ASSQSSGGAFEQF
TRBV2 | ASSEGAAYGYT
TRBV12-1 | ASLGGVNSPLH
TRBV7-8 | ASSPWRGDTDTQY
TRBV5-1 | ASSLSEVNNSPLH
TRBV6-1 | ASSEGGTANYGYT
TRBV9 | ASSKLTTKQF
TRBV6-5 | ASSYQGGSTEAF
TRBV2 | ASSESGHEQY
TRBV30 | AWRAGATDTQY
TRBV27 | ASSFSPIAPLH
TRBV10-3 | AITVDRGGTEAF
TRBV2 | ASSRGAGGYNEQF
TRBV6-6 | ASRPLGLASTDTQY
TRBV19 | ASSPRDRASNQPQH
TRBV4-1 | ASSPLEGLAGGVQF